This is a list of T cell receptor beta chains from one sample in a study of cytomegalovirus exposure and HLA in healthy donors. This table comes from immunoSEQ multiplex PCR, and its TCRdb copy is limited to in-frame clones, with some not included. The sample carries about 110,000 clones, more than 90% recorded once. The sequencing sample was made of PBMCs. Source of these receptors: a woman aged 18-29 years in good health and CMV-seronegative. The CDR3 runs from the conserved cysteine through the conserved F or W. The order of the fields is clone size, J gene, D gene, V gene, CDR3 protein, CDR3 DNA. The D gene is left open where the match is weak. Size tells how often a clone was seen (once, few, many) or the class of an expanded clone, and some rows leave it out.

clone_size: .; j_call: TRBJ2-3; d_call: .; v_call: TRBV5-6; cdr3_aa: CASSFDRNTDTQYF; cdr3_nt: TGTGCCAGCAGCTTCGACAGAAACACAGATACGCAGTATTTT
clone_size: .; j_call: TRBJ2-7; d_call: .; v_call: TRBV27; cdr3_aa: CASKREDRTYEQYF; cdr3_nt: TGTGCCAGCAAAAGGGAGGACAGGACCTACGAGCAGTACTTC
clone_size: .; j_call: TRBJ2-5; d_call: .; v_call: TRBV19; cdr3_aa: CASSMKGGETQYF; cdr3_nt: TGTGCCAGTAGTATGAAGGGGGGGGAGACCCAGTACTTC
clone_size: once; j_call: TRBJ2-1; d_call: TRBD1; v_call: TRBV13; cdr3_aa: CASSPQGTGDNEQFF; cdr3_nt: TGTGCCAGCAGCCCCCAAGGGACAGGGGACAATGAGCAGTTCTTC
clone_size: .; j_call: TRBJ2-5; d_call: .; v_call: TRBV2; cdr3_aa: CASSNRQAGWETQYF; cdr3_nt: TGTGCCAGCAGTAACCGACAGGCAGGATGGGAGACCCAGTACTTC
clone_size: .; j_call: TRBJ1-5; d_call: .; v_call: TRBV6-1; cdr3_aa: CASSELGSNQPQHF; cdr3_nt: TGTGCCAGCAGTGAACTCGGGAGCAATCAGCCCCAGCATTTT
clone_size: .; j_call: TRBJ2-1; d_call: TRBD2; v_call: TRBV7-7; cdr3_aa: CASSIGTSGGSSYNEQFF; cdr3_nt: TGTGCCAGCAGCATCGGGACTAGCGGGGGGAGCTCCTACAATGAGCAGTTCTTC
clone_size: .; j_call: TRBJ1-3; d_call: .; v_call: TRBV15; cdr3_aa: CATSRDPRSSGNTIYF; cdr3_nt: TGTGCCACCAGCAGAGATCCGCGGAGCTCTGGAAACACCATATATTTT
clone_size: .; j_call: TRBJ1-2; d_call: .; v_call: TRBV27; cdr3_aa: CASTETGSGNYGYTF; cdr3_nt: TGTGCCAGCACCGAAACAGGGTCCGGTAACTATGGCTACACCTTC
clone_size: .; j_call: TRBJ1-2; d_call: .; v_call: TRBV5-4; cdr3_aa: CASSSARQNPYGYTF; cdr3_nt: TGTGCCAGCAGCTCCGCTAGACAGAACCCTTATGGCTACACCTTC
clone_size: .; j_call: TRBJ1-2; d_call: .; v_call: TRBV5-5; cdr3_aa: CASSLPSTGSRRGYTF; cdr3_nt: TGTGCCAGCAGCTTGCCAAGTACAGGGTCCCGTCGCGGCTACACCTTC
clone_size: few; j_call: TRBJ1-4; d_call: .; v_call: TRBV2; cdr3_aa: CASSEAPKGELFF; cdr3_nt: TGTGCCAGCAGTGAAGCGCCGAAGGGGGAACTGTTTTTT
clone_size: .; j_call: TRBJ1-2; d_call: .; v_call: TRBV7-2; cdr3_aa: CASSQRSSSNGYTF; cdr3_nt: TGTGCCAGCAGCCAGAGGTCCTCTAGTAATGGCTACACCTTC
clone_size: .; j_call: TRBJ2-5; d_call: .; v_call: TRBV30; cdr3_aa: CAWSAGASGRETQYF; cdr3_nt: TGTGCCTGGAGTGCGGGAGCATCGGGGAGGGAGACCCAGTACTTC
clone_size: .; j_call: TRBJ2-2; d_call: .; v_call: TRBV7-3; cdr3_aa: CASSLTSYTGELFF; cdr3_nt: TGTGCCAGCAGCTTAACTAGCTACACCGGGGAGCTGTTTTTT
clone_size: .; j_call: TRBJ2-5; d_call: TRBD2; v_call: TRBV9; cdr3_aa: CASSHPGGVGETQYF; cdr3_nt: TGTGCCAGCAGCCATCCCGGGGGGGTAGGAGAGACCCAGTACTTC
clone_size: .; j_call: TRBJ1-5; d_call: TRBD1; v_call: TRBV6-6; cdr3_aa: CASSSEPGGWEPQHF; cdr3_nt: TGTGCCAGCAGCTCAGAACCAGGGGGCTGGGAGCCCCAGCATTTT
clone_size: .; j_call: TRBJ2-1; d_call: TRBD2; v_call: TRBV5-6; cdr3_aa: CASSRTTLAGGLYNEQFF; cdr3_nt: TGTGCCAGCAGCCGCACGACCCTCGCGGGGGGGCTATACAATGAGCAGTTCTTC
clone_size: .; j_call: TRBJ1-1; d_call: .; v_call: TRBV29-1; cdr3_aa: CSVDPGTEAFF; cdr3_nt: TGCAGCGTTGATCCGGGCACTGAAGCTTTCTTT
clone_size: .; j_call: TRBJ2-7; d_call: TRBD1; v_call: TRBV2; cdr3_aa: CASSGTGRTSGEQYF; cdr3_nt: TGTGCCAGCAGTGGGACAGGGAGGACTTCCGGGGAGCAGTACTTC
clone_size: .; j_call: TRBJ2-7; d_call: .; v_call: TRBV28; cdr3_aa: CASSTDSGSYEQYF; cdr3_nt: TGTGCCAGCAGTACCGACAGTGGCTCCTACGAGCAGTACTTC
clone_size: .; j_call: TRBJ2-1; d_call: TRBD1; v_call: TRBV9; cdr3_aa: CASSVWGQEGREQFF; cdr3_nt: TGTGCCAGCAGCGTATGGGGACAGGAGGGTCGCGAGCAGTTCTTC
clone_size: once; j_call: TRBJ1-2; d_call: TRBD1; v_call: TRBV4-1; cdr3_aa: CASSLLGTAGNYGYTF; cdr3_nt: TGCGCCAGCAGTTTATTGGGGACAGCTGGAAACTATGGCTACACCTTC
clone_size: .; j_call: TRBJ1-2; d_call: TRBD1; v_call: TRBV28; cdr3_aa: CASSNTGGVLGYGYTF; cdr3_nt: TGTGCCAGCAGCAATACAGGGGGCGTGCTAGGCTATGGCTACACCTTC
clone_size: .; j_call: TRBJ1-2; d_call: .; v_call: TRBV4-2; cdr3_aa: CASSQDQTASNYGYTF; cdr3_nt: TGTGCCAGCAGCCAAGATCAGACAGCCTCTAACTATGGCTACACCTTC
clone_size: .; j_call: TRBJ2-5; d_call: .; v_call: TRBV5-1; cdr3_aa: CASSRSLQGQETQYF; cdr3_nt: TGCGCCAGCAGCAGAAGTCTACAGGGCCAAGAGACCCAGTACTTC
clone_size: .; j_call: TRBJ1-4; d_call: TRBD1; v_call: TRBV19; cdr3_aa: CASSDGQGGFEKLFF; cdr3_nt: TGTGCCAGTAGTGACGGACAGGGAGGTTTTGAAAAACTGTTTTTT
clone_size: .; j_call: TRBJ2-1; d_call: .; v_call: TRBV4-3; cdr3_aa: CASSRLRQAAYNEQFF; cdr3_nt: TGCGCCAGCAGCCGCCTACGACAGGCGGCCTACAATGAGCAGTTCTTC
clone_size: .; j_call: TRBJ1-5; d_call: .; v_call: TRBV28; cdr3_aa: CASKTGGRMDQPQHF; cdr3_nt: TGTGCCAGCAAAACGGGAGGGCGGATGGATCAGCCCCAGCATTTT
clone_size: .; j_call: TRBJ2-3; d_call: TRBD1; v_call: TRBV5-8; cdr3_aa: CASSLRQGATDTQYF; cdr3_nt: TGTGCCAGCAGCTTGAGGCAGGGGGCAACAGATACGCAGTATTTT
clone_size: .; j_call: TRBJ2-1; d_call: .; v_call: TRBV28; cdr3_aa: CASLGSYSNEQFF; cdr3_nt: TGTGCCAGCCTGGGCTCCTACTCCAATGAGCAGTTCTTC
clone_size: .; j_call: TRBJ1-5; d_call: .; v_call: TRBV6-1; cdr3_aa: CASSSDRMGNQPQHF; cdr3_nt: TGTGCCAGCAGCTCCGACAGGATGGGCAATCAGCCCCAGCATTTT
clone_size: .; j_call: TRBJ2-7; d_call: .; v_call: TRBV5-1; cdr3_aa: CASSPHLYRGTAGEQYF; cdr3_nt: TGCGCCAGCAGCCCGCACCTCTACAGGGGAACCGCGGGGGAGCAGTACTTC
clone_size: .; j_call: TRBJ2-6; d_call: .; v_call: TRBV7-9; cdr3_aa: CASSLIVRLGANVLTF; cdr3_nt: TGTGCCAGCAGCTTAATAGTACGTTTGGGGGCCAACGTCCTGACTTTC
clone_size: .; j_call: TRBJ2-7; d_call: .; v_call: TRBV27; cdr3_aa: CASRRGAGSPYGEQYF; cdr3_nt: TGTGCCAGCAGACGTGGCGCGGGTTCACCTTATGGCGAGCAGTACTTC
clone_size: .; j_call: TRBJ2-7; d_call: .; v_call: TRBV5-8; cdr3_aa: CASSRLWGQSGEQYF; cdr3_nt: TGTGCCAGCAGCCGCCTTTGGGGACAATCTGGCGAGCAGTACTTC
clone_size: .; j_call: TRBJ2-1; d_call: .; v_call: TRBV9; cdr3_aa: CASGEGLTYNEQFF; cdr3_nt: TGTGCCAGCGGCGAGGGGCTCACCTACAATGAGCAGTTCTTC
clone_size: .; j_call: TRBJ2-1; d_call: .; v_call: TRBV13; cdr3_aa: CASSLRWGFYNEQFF; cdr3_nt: TGTGCCAGCAGCTTACGTTGGGGCTTCTACAATGAGCAGTTCTTC
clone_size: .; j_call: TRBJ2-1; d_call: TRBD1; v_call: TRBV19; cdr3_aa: CASSIAGTGFYNEQFF; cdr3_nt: TGTGCCAGTAGTATAGCCGGGACAGGGTTCTACAATGAGCAGTTCTTC
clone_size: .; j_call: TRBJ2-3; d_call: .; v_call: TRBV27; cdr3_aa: CASSRGVVSDTQYF; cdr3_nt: TGTGCCAGCAGCAGGGGGGTCGTTTCAGATACGCAGTATTTT
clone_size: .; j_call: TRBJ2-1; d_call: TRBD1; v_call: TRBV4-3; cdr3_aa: CASSQDQGAYEQFF; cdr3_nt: TGCGCCAGCAGCCAAGATCAGGGGGCCTATGAGCAGTTCTTC
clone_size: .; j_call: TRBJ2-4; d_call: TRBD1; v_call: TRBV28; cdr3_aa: CASSGQGLAKNIQYF; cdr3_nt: TGTGCCAGCAGCGGACAGGGACTAGCCAAAAACATTCAGTACTTC
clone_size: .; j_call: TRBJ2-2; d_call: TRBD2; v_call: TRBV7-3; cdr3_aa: CASSLSASGESGELFF; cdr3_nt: TGTGCCAGCAGCTTATCGGCTAGCGGGGAGTCCGGGGAGCTGTTTTTT
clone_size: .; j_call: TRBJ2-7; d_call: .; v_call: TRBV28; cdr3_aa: CASSFRPGGWEQYF; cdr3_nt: TGTGCCAGCAGTTTCCGTCCCGGCGGGTGGGAGCAGTACTTC
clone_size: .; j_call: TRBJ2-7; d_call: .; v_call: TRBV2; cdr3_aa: CASSDSLGTLYEQYF; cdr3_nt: TGTGCCAGCAGTGACTCTTTGGGGACTCTCTACGAGCAGTACTTC
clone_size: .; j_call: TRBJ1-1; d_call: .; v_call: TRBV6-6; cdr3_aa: CASSYLGGNTEAFF; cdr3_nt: TGTGCCAGCAGTTACCTCGGGGGGAACACTGAAGCTTTCTTT
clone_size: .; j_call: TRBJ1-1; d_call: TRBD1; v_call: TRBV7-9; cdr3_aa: CASSPTGAEAFF; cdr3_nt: TGTGCCAGCAGCCCGACAGGGGCGGAAGCTTTCTTT
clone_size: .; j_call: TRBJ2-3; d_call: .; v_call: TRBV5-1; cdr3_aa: CASSLYWEGTDTQYF; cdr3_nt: TGCGCCAGCAGCTTGTATTGGGAGGGCACAGATACGCAGTATTTT
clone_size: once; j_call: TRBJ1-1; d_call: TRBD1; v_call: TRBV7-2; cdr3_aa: CASSKTGGAGTEAFF; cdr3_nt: TGTGCCAGCAGCAAGACAGGGGGCGCAGGGACTGAAGCTTTCTTT
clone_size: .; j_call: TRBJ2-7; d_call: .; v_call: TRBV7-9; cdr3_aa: CASSTDRFYEQYF; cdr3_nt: TGTGCCAGCAGCACCGACAGGTTCTACGAGCAGTACTTC